One and the same sample provided the 9 T cell receptor beta chains below, sequenced in a study of blood T cell repertoires in COVID-19. Data came from immunoSEQ multiplex PCR; TCRdb stores just in-frame clones and leaves some out. The data show about 200,000 clones, roughly 82% seen once. The sequenced sample consisted of PBMCs or T cells enriched from blood (not recorded which). The receptors were sampled from a man aged 40-50 years with acute COVID-19.

This sequence joins TRBV10-3 and TRBJ2-5; 12 bases line up with TRBD2. This CDR3 has 18 residues. Germline V lookup: CDR1 ENHRY, CDR2 SYGVKD. The V gene end was trimmed by 6 bases and the J gene end by 5 bases; junction bases not matched to a gene: 16. CDR3 residues: CAISSRNFTSGRRETQYF. The DNA of the CDR3 is TGTGCCATCAGCTCCCGAAACTTTACTAGCGGGAGGAGGGAGACCCAGTACTTC.

The rearrangement uses TRBV4-3 and TRBJ1-3; 7 nucleotides align to TRBD1. The CDR3 sequence is 16 residues long. Per germline, CDR1 LGHNA and CDR2 YSLEER. Germline trimming cut 0 bases from V and 4 bases from J; bases unmatched to any gene: 6. In DNA, the CDR3 is TGCGCCAGCAGCCAAGATTTATGGGACAGAGGAAACACCATATATTTT. Residues: CASSQDLWDRGNTIYF.

This clone was seen only a few times. The chain employs TRBV19 and TRBJ1-2; tentative D call: TRBD1 (5 bases). Per germline, CDR1 LNHDA and CDR2 SQIVND (reference sequence). CDR3 length: 14 residues. Trimming pared 0 bases from V and 2 bases from J, leaving 7 bases between. Here the CDR3 reads CASSIERGNYGYTF. The CDR3 DNA reads TGTGCCAGTAGTATAGAAAGGGGAAACTATGGCTACACCTTC.

The rearrangement uses TRBV5-4 and TRBJ1-1, with 10 positions matching TRBD1. V lost 0 bases, J lost 3 bases, and 2 bases stayed unmatched. Looked up from germline, CDR1 is SGHNT and CDR2 is YYREEE (reference sequence). This CDR3 region has 15 residues. Written as DNA, the CDR3 is TGTGCCAGCAGCTTGGGGGACAGGGGATACACTGAAGCTTTCTTT. Amino acid sequence: CASSLGDRGYTEAFF.

The CDR3 DNA reads as TGCGCCAGCAGCTTTGGACTAGAGGAGGAGCAGTTCTTC. Translation: CASSFGLEEEQFF. The chain links TRBV5-1 to TRBJ2-1; 7 nucleotides match TRBD2. The germline CDR1 and CDR2 sequences are SGHRS and YFSETQ. The CDR3 contains 13 residues. Trimming at V came to 2 bases and at J to 10 bases, leaving 6 bases not matched to a gene.

The chain carries TRBV29-1 and TRBJ2-7, with 7 positions matching TRBD2. The junction had 15 bases not matched to a gene; V was cut back by 6 bases and J by 7 bases. The germline gives CDR1 SQVTM, CDR2 ANQGSEA. This CDR3 region has 14 residues. The CDR3: CSVKSGTSTEEQYF. CDR3 DNA sequence: TGCAGCGTCAAGAGCGGGACCTCGACAGAAGAGCAGTACTTC.

The gene calls are TRBV7-3 and TRBJ2-7; 11 nucleotides agree with TRBD1. Germline CDR1 is SGHTA and CDR2 is FQGTGA. The CDR3 sequence is 14 residues long. J lost 7 bases, V lost 4 bases, and 6 bases had no gene match. The CDR3 is CASSSGQGALEQYF. The CDR3 nucleotides read TGTGCCAGCAGCTCCGGACAGGGGGCGCTTGAGCAGTACTTC.

The chain links TRBV7-2 to TRBJ1-4; unclear D gene. Deletions cut 3 bases from V and 8 bases from J, with 13 bases between. Looked up from germline, CDR1 is SGHTA and CDR2 is FQGNSA. The CDR3 covers 14 residues. The CDR3: CASSLSRAGEKLFF. The CDR3 DNA follows: TGTGCCAGCAGCTTGAGCAGAGCGGGCGAAAAACTGTTTTTT.

This sequence joins TRBV5-1 and TRBJ1-6; the match to TRBD1 covers 8 bases. This CDR3 is built from 15 residues. The ends lost 0 bases at V and 9 bases at J; junction bases unmatched: 5. Germline V gives CDR1 SGHRS, CDR2 YFSETQ. The DNA of the CDR3 is TGCGCCAGCAGCTTGGAGGCAGGGGGCATTTCACCCCTCCACTTT. Amino acid sequence: CASSLEAGGISPLHF.